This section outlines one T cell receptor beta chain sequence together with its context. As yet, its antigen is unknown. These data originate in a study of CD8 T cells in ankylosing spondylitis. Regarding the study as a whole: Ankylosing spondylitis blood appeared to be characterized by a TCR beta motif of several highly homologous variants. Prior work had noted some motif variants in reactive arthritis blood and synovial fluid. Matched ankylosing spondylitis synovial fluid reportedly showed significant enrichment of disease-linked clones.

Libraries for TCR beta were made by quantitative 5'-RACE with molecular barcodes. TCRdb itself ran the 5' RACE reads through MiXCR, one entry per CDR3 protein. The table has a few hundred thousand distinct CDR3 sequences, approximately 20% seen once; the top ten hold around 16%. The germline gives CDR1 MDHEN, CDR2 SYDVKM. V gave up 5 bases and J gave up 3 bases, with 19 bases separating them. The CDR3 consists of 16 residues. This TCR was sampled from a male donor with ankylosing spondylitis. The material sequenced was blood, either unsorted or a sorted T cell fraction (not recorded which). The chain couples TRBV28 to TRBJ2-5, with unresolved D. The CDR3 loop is CASSPGGLAIEETQYF. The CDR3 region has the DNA TGTGCCAGCAGTCCGGGTGGGCTGGCGATAGAAGAGACCCAGTACTTC.